This TCR beta chain derives from a study of cytomegalovirus exposure and HLA in healthy donors (dated by TCRdb to about 2017). About the full investigation: An earlier analysis of roughly 500 of the donors reported roughly 270 Gb of sequence data and roughly 100 million unique TCR beta sequences from approximately 180 million T cells. Roughly 300 gigabases of sequencing data and approximately 93 million unique TCR sequences were included in an early release covering several hundred HLA-typed donors. Of the roughly 400 genotyped donors, 70% to 90% were placed in the genetic ancestry cluster associated with self-reported Caucasian donors. The study aimed to test whether signatures of past pathogen exposure could be identified by cataloging public T cell receptors. Using immunosequencing, the study profiled T cell repertoires from 666 subjects and related those repertoires to cytomegalovirus serostatus. In addition to the first cohort of 666 subjects, a separate validation cohort of some 120 different subjects was used. To predict cytomegalovirus infection status, the study brought together high-throughput TCR immunosequencing, statistical association of individual TCRs with disease status, and machine learning. In a later analysis, previously published TCR beta repertoires from 550 to 750 donors were re-analyzed and high-resolution HLA genotyping was added so that TCR occurrence patterns could be studied. Rather than using new phenotypic data, the later analysis identified candidate immune exposures from TCR beta sequences and from how often those sequences occurred across donors. An earlier analysis of 587 of the donors used high-throughput TCR beta sequencing to judge whether each TCR beta V gene segment behaved as functional or pseudogenic. Donor age, sex, ethnicity and CMV serostatus were compiled together with the repertoire data. In a later genetic analysis, genome-wide SNP genotypes for about 55% of the roughly 700 donors were used, and that subset was treated as a discovery cohort. Every repertoire in the discovery cohort had been generated on one and the same sequencing platform. HLA typing covered class I and class II loci at four-digit resolution. The number of donors typed differed by locus, with roughly 629-640 for A, B, C, DRB1 and DQB1, roughly 550 for DQA1, about 610 for DPA1, and around 460 for DPB1. Because of strong linkage in the cohort, 4 to 6 DR-DQ haplotypes were treated as single units for association and clustering. On average, over 200,000 unique TCR beta nucleotide sequences were sequenced per donor among some 430 genotyped donors of the cohort, with 15% to 20% of those sequences being non-productive.

The cohort consisted of 666 healthy bone marrow donors. At the time of sampling, all cohort members were nominally healthy, though unrecorded immune exposures were likely present. The donor tested CMV seronegative and was one of the 352 seronegative cohort members. Every donor gave a peripheral blood sample, and the peripheral blood mononuclear cells from that sample were used for TCR beta sequencing. Genomic DNA was extracted from the blood cell samples with the Qiagen DNeasy Blood Extraction Kit. Study-wide findings and limitations: Specific HLA alleles were associated with roughly 16,000 TCR beta sequences at a false discovery rate of 0.05 in a later analysis. Immune exposure information for the cohort was limited to CMV serostatus. In a later analysis, the rate of TCR association differed among HLA loci, with DRB1 alleles having the most associated TCRs and HLA-C alleles having the fewest. An association between a missense DCLRE1C variant and V-gene and J-gene trimming of TCR beta chains was found in a later genetic analysis and replicated in an independent cohort. In an earlier analysis of some 500 of the donors, most TCR beta V segments appeared in productive rearrangements about 90% or about 30% of the time, broadly matching IMGT annotations. Some IMGT-functional V segments, including TRBV6-2 and TRBV6-3, could not be distinguished by the 87-base-pair reads and were therefore excluded. Linkage disequilibrium might explain the correlated functional status among segregating V segments, but an unknown experimental factor could not be excluded. Because some donors lacked HLA typing at each locus, the association tests relied only on the typed subset. A few of the identified cytomegalovirus-associated TCR beta chains were confirmed in vitro to be specific for cytomegalovirus antigens. A further reported finding was that TCR beta sequences accurately predicted the HLA-A and HLA-B alleles for most subjects in the first cohort. Several of the top co-occurrence clusters appeared to be linked to parvovirus B19, influenza, CMV and Epstein-Barr virus, according to a later analysis. In this cohort, only TCR beta chains were sequenced, and detectable features were limited by the absence of alpha or paired-chain data. A cluster of highly shared sequence variants was judged likely to represent a technical artifact of the sequencing pipeline. In a later analysis, HLA-associated TCR beta chains showed more clonal expansion and lower generation probabilities than non-associated chains that were equally common. In both the original and validation cohorts, the classifier was reported to diagnose cytomegalovirus status with high specificity and sensitivity. According to the authors, the approach could potentially be generalized to other disease states and immunological phenotypes. Sequencing depth was assumed to be roughly uniform across donors in the presence/absence analyses, though that assumption may not hold. A total of about 180 TCR beta chains were listed by the study as associated with cytomegalovirus. Assigning TCR associations to individual alleles was difficult when HLA alleles, especially DR and DQ, strongly co-occurred. In a later analysis, most CMV-associated TCR beta chains were found to appear HLA-restricted, with HLA associations seemingly driven largely by CMV exposure. Most TCR sequences were observed very rarely across donors, whereas some public TCRs were present in many individuals. Seventeen rarely observed V segments, including chromosome 9 orphons, were excluded from the earlier analysis of just under 600 of the donors because counts were too low. According to a later genetic analysis, donors in an Asian-associated ancestry cluster had fewer N-insertions in productive TCRs than the approximately 650-donor mean.

The cysteine opens and the phenylalanine closes a CDR3 of 15 amino acids. Only CDR3 DNA is held: 45 bases, read in frame from base 1. Germline trimming amounts to 5 bases on V and 3 bases on J, with 5 as the count of junction bases outside the gene matches. The germline V gene (reference sequence) specifies WNHNN as CDR1 and SYGVQD as CDR2. Note on this clone: Its binding antigen is unknown. No clone much larger than this one lies a single base away; base qualities are absent.

The library was obtained by the immunoSEQ multiplex PCR assay. For the multiplex PCR, a mixture combining 60 forward primers for TCR Vbeta segments and 13 reverse primers for TCR Jbeta segments was used. The CDR3 region of rearranged TCR beta genes was amplified from genomic DNA with a multiplex PCR assay. On the Illumina HiSeq System, the amplified TCR beta libraries were sequenced as 87-base-pair reads. The original methods were these. In a later analysis, some 80 million unique TCR beta chains were counted across the approximately 640 repertoires, and roughly 11 million of these chains were shared by at least two donors. Raw reads were error-corrected and collapsed into unique sequences with a nearest-neighbor algorithm that merged closely related sequences to remove PCR and sequencing errors. Alignment of CDR3 sequences to IMGT reference sequences was used to assign V, D and J gene segments. For a sequence to be retained, a match of at least six nucleotides to both a V gene segment and a J gene segment was required. A rearrangement counted as productive if the CDR3 had no stop codons and remained in frame with V and J, and every other rearrangement counted as non-productive. Following IMGT convention, CDR3 was defined as the stretch from the second conserved V-encoded cysteine to the conserved J-encoded phenylalanine. Sequences without an unambiguous match to a single V gene segment were excluded from the earlier analysis of about 640 of the donors. In an earlier analysis of approximately 590 of the donors, a V segment was called functional when productive rearrangements were above 56.7%, and segregating when the standard deviation between donors exceeded 5%. A statistical classification framework was developed to diagnose cytomegalovirus status using the catalog of TCR beta chain sequences. V and J gene assignment, in a later analysis, came from comparing TCR nucleotide sequences with IMGT/GENE-DB human TR gene sequences. The TCRdist pipeline was used in a later analysis to assign CDR3 sequences and most-parsimonious VDJ recombination scenarios. In a later analysis, each TCR beta chain was defined by its CDR3 amino acid sequence together with its V-gene family, and reads without a unique V-gene family were excluded. As a way to deal with suspected cross-contamination and a sequencing artifact, a later analysis dropped roughly 600 nucleotide sequences that were highly shared and had low generation probability. For each public chain, a later analysis derived a clonal expansion index from normalized ranks of inferred template counts within each repertoire. In a later analysis, generation probabilities were computed using a VDJ recombination model fitted to out-of-frame rearrangements, and the results were checked against IGoR. Hypergeometric tests were used in a later analysis to score TCR-TCR, TCR-HLA and TCR-CMV co-occurrence, with a repertoire-size bias correction applied to the TCR pairs. To estimate false discovery rates, a later analysis permuted the HLA or CMV assignments 20 times. A later analysis grouped co-occurring TCRs with DBSCAN, adding TCRdist sequence similarity when clustering within HLA-allele-positive subsets. For co-occurrence clustering, repertoires with fewer than 30,000 or more than 120,000 public chains were excluded, along with roughly 5 repertoires with anomalous nucleotide sharing. The table comes from immuneACCESS by way of TCRdb, which keeps in-frame sequences with V and J called. Part of the clones is missing from these tables; in studies checked, under half for an unresolved V gene and the rest for unknown reasons. For V, J and clone size, that table is used; D and trimming come from the DNA. This sample has 220,000 or so clones in its table, and roughly 80% of those were observed once. The leading ten clones occupy around 3% of the sample.

The rearranged chain carries TRBV10-1 and TRBJ2-3; 10 bases in between match TRBD1. The sample taken for sequencing was PBMCs. The source is a woman in her 40s in good health and CMV-seronegative. This receptor carries the CDR3 CASSRGQGLTDTQYF. The sequenced DNA is TGCGCCAGCAGTCGGGGACAGGGGTTAACAGATACGCAGTATTTT.